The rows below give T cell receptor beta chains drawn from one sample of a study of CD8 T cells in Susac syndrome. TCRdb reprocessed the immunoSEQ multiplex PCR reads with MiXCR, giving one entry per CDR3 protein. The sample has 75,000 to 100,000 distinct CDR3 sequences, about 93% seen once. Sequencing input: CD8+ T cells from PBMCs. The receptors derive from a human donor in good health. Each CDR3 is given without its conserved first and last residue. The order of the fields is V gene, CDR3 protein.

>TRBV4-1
ASSQEPGSGSYNEQF
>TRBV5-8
ASSLTDFNQPQH
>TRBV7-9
ASSSTPSEAF
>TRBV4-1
ASSQMNTEAF
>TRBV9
ASSVEMDTQY
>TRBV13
ASSYEEGGNTIY
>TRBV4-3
ASSPRQGWNEQY
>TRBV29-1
SVEGGDDNSPLH
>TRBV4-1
ASSQGGEGYEQY
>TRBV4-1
ASSHRTGNTEAF
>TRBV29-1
SVGQGVYTGELF
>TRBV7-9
ASSRGSDTQY
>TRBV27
ASSPLRGGHTGELF
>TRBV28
ASRPPSGYNEQF
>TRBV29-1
SVDGASYGYT
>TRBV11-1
ASSPDPSNLAGLSTDTQY
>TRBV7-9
ASRGSRESSYEQY
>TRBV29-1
SVEGAGDEQF
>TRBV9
ASSLGDGTYEQY
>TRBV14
ASSQVRRYGYT
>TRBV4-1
ASQDRQETQY
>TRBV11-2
ASSVSSPYEQY
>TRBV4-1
ASSFRRDRQETQY
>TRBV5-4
ASSPQTGIYNEQF
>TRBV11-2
ASSPSRDWKETQY
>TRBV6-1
ASSEREGEGRGYT
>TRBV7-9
ASWRLAENTGELF
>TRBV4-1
ASRPGDGGELF
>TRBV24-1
ATSDSRGSSTDTQY
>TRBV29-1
SVREEGPDPYEQY
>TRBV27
ASSPPGQWFGYT
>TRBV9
ASSVGTADQPQH